These T cell receptor beta chains were read from a single sample in a study of blood T cell repertoires in COVID-19. Produced via immunoSEQ multiplex PCR; TCRdb's table is partial and in-frame only. The top ten clones hold 14% to 15% of a sample with fewer than 250,000 clones, 88% of them seen once. What was sequenced was PBMCs or T cells enriched from blood (not recorded which). These receptor sequences come from a woman in her fifties or sixties with acute COVID-19. Both conserved end residues are part of each CDR3. The D gene is left open where the match is weak. Part of the rows lack a size; the others show once, few, many or a class for expanded clones.

size: .
V: TRBV28
J: TRBJ2-1
D: .
CDR3: CASSFRSSYNEQFF
DNA: TGTGCCAGCAGTTTCCGGAGCTCCTACAATGAGCAGTTCTTC

size: .
V: TRBV7-2
J: TRBJ2-4
D: .
CDR3: CASSLPGQDGIQYF
DNA: TGTGCCAGCAGCTTACCAGGGCAGGACGGCATTCAGTACTTC

size: .
V: TRBV28
J: TRBJ2-6
D: TRBD2
CDR3: CASSPWGEGSGANVLTF
DNA: TGTGCCAGCAGCCCGTGGGGGGAGGGATCTGGGGCCAACGTCCTGACTTTC

size: few
V: TRBV4-1
J: TRBJ2-7
D: .
CDR3: CASSQVGEQYF
DNA: TGCGCCAGCAGCCAAGTCGGGGAGCAGTACTTC

size: .
V: TRBV18
J: TRBJ1-2
D: .
CDR3: CASSPGQGPERSYGYTF
DNA: TGTGCCAGCTCACCAGGGCAGGGGCCCGAAAGGAGCTATGGCTACACCTTC

size: .
V: TRBV18
J: TRBJ1-2
D: TRBD1
CDR3: CASSHRDRNYGYTF
DNA: TGTGCCAGCTCCCACAGGGACAGAAACTATGGCTACACCTTC

size: .
V: TRBV5-5
J: TRBJ2-7
D: .
CDR3: CASSQGRGGYEQYF
DNA: TGTGCCAGCAGCCAAGGAAGGGGGGGCTACGAGCAGTACTTC

size: .
V: TRBV7-6
J: TRBJ2-7
D: TRBD1
CDR3: CASSLRQGANEQYF
DNA: TGTGCCAGCAGCCTACGACAGGGGGCGAACGAGCAGTACTTC

size: .
V: TRBV1
J: TRBJ2-3
D: .
CDR3: CTSSQVRTSGRKRHGTDTQYF
DNA: TGCACCAGCAGCCAAGTTCGTACTAGCGGGAGGAAACGCCACGGGACAGATACGCAGTATTTT

size: .
V: TRBV10-3
J: TRBJ2-7
D: .
CDR3: CAIRPRGDSYEQYF
DNA: TGTGCCATCAGGCCCAGGGGAGACTCCTACGAGCAGTACTTC

size: .
V: TRBV11-2
J: TRBJ2-3
D: .
CDR3: CASSLVTGTSTDTQYF
DNA: TGTGCCAGCAGCTTAGTGACGGGAACTAGCACAGATACGCAGTATTTT

size: .
V: TRBV30
J: TRBJ2-7
D: TRBD2
CDR3: CATRTSGSYEQYF
DNA: TGTGCCACGAGGACTAGCGGATCCTACGAGCAGTACTTC

size: .
V: TRBV2
J: TRBJ1-6
D: TRBD1
CDR3: CASSDGQGAANSPLHF
DNA: TGTGCCAGCAGTGATGGACAGGGGGCAGCTAATTCACCCCTCCACTTT

size: .
V: TRBV5-1
J: TRBJ2-3
D: .
CDR3: CASSLAGRRDTQYF
DNA: TGCGCCAGCAGCTTGGCGGGAAGAAGGGATACGCAGTATTTT

size: .
V: TRBV6-5
J: TRBJ1-4
D: .
CDR3: CASSSTSTNEKLFF
DNA: TGTGCCAGCAGTTCAACATCAACTAATGAAAAACTGTTTTTT

size: .
V: TRBV29-1
J: TRBJ2-2
D: TRBD2
CDR3: CSAIAGVPNTGELFF
DNA: TGCAGCGCTATAGCGGGAGTACCGAACACCGGGGAGCTGTTTTTT

size: .
V: TRBV19
J: TRBJ2-7
D: TRBD1
CDR3: CASSRGQGIRHEQYF
DNA: TGTGCCAGTAGTAGGGGACAGGGTATCAGGCACGAGCAGTACTTC

size: .
V: TRBV10-3
J: TRBJ1-1
D: TRBD1
CDR3: CAISDPGQPNTEAFF
DNA: TGTGCCATCAGTGATCCGGGACAGCCGAACACTGAAGCTTTCTTT

size: .
V: TRBV6-5
J: TRBJ2-3
D: TRBD2
CDR3: CASSLSGRGGTDTQYF
DNA: TGTGCCAGCAGTTTGAGCGGGAGGGGAGGGACAGATACGCAGTATTTT

size: .
V: TRBV7-2
J: TRBJ2-5
D: .
CDR3: CASGPTGSRETQYF
DNA: TGTGCCAGCGGACCAACGGGGAGCAGAGAGACCCAGTACTTC

size: .
V: TRBV28
J: TRBJ1-4
D: .
CDR3: CASSSSPGEKLFF
DNA: TGTGCCAGCAGTTCAAGCCCGGGGGAAAAACTGTTTTTT

size: .
V: TRBV4-3
J: TRBJ2-5
D: TRBD1
CDR3: CASSPRGRRQGQETQYF
DNA: TGCGCCAGCAGCCCAAGAGGAAGGAGACAGGGCCAAGAGACCCAGTACTTC

size: .
V: TRBV19
J: TRBJ1-2
D: TRBD1
CDR3: CASSRQKGQSFPYGYTF
DNA: TGTGCCAGTAGTCGGCAAAAGGGACAGTCCTTTCCCTATGGCTACACCTTC

size: .
V: TRBV5-1
J: TRBJ2-7
D: .
CDR3: CASSLVLSSYEQYF
DNA: TGCGCCAGCAGCTTGGTACTTTCCTCCTACGAGCAGTACTTC

size: .
V: TRBV7-3
J: TRBJ2-1
D: .
CDR3: CASSLVGYNEQFF
DNA: TGTGCCAGCAGCTTAGTCGGGTACAATGAGCAGTTCTTC

size: .
V: TRBV11-2
J: TRBJ2-1
D: .
CDR3: CASSLGPRHNEQFF
DNA: TGTGCCAGCAGCTTAGGGCCTAGGCACAATGAGCAGTTCTTC

size: .
V: TRBV25-1
J: TRBJ1-5
D: TRBD1
CDR3: CATSGQTFNQPQHF
DNA: TGTGCCACCTCGGGACAGACGTTCAATCAGCCCCAGCATTTT

size: .
V: TRBV7-9
J: TRBJ2-1
D: .
CDR3: CASSFQQSSYNEQFF
DNA: TGTGCCAGCAGCTTCCAACAGAGCTCCTACAATGAGCAGTTCTTC

size: .
V: TRBV7-6
J: TRBJ2-7
D: TRBD1
CDR3: CASSMGQGYEQYF
DNA: TGTGCCAGCAGCATGGGACAGGGGTACGAGCAGTACTTC

size: .
V: TRBV3-1/TRBV3-2
J: TRBJ2-1
D: TRBD2
CDR3: CASSQIPSGGYNEQFF
DNA: TGTGCCAGCAGCCAAATCCCCAGCGGGGGCTACAATGAGCAGTTCTTC

size: .
V: TRBV7-3
J: TRBJ2-1
D: TRBD2
CDR3: CASSPPGLAGGNEQFF
DNA: TGTGCCAGCAGCCCACCGGGACTAGCGGGCGGAAATGAGCAGTTCTTC

size: .
V: TRBV3-1/TRBV3-2
J: TRBJ1-2
D: .
CDR3: CASSQGPGYYGYTF
DNA: TGTGCCAGCAGCCAAGGGCCAGGGTACTATGGCTACACCTTC

size: once
V: TRBV5-4
J: TRBJ1-2
D: .
CDR3: CASSPDRGGYGYTF
DNA: TGTGCCAGCAGCCCGGACAGAGGTGGCTATGGCTACACCTTC

size: .
V: TRBV6-4
J: TRBJ1-5
D: .
CDR3: CASSDLKLPQHF
DNA: TGTGCCAGCAGTGACTTGAAGCTGCCCCAGCATTTT

size: .
V: TRBV6-5
J: TRBJ1-2
D: .
CDR3: CASSYVSRGGYTF
DNA: TGTGCCAGCAGTTACGTCTCCCGGGGAGGCTACACCTTC

size: .
V: TRBV2
J: TRBJ1-6
D: .
CDR3: CASTPGVARGGNSPLHF
DNA: TGTGCCAGCACCCCCGGGGTGGCCCGGGGGGGTAATTCACCCCTCCACTTT

size: .
V: TRBV10-3
J: TRBJ2-1
D: TRBD2
CDR3: CAINPSGSSYNEQFF
DNA: TGTGCCATCAACCCTAGCGGGAGCTCCTACAATGAGCAGTTCTTC

size: .
V: TRBV28
J: TRBJ2-7
D: .
CDR3: CASSFWTWDIIGPGLIEQYF
DNA: TGTGCCAGCAGTTTCTGGACGTGGGACATAATAGGGCCTGGTCTGATCGAGCAGTACTTC

size: .
V: TRBV25-1
J: TRBJ2-1
D: .
CDR3: CASSEIGGNEQFF
DNA: TGTGCCAGCAGTGAAATTGGAGGGAATGAGCAGTTCTTC

size: .
V: TRBV27
J: TRBJ2-7
D: .
CDR3: CASSSRRGSYEQYF
DNA: TGTGCCAGCAGTTCAAGGAGAGGGTCCTACGAGCAGTACTTC

size: .
V: TRBV7-2
J: TRBJ1-2
D: .
CDR3: CASSPDINYGYTF
DNA: TGTGCCAGCAGCCCGGACATAAACTATGGCTACACCTTC